One T cell receptor beta chain is described in this entry. In its sample, this clone was seen a few times. Its antigen is still unknown. No base qualities exist here, and no much larger clone lies one base off it. Genomic DNA was isolated from the sorted cells so that the TCRbeta CDR3 region could be sequenced. The immunoSEQ Assay was used for sequencing of TCRbeta CDR3 regions. This immuneACCESS table, as held by TCRdb, lists in-frame sequences with V and J called but not all clones. Of the missing ones, under half trace to an unresolved V gene in checked studies; the others have no known cause. The sample table contains about 16,000 clones; only one count was recorded for about 86% of them. Nearly 20% of the sample is in the top ten clones. Patients with a history of autoimmune disease or receiving systemic immunosuppression were excluded from the trial. Peripheral blood for TCR sequencing was collected from all dose cohorts at baseline, on cycle 4 day 1, and on cycle 7 day 1. Samples came from an open-label, multicenter, first-in-human phase I dose-escalation trial of ivuxolimab. Adults with locally advanced or metastatic melanoma, renal cell, hepatocellular, or head and neck squamous cell carcinoma were enrolled in the trial. CD4+ and CD8+ T cells were sorted separately from peripheral blood before TCR sequencing.

This sample is part of a study of OX40 agonist ivuxolimab in advanced cancers. General notes on the study: Ivuxolimab was a fully human IgG2 agonistic monoclonal antibody targeting the costimulatory receptor OX40 (CD134). Prior anti-PD-1, anti-PD-L1 or anti-CTLA-4 therapy was permitted, and checkpoint inhibitors had been received by 30% to 40% of dose-escalation patients. A male proportion of almost 85% and a mean age of about 60 years, ranging from 23 to 79, were recorded for the dose-escalation cohort. Peripheral TCRbeta sequencing was intended to test whether TCR sequence diversity was altered and clonal T-cell expansion was caused by ivuxolimab. Of the approximately 50 patients in dose escalation, about 19 had hepatocellular carcinoma, some 15 had melanoma, 9 had renal cell carcinoma and 9 had head and neck cancer. The paper covers the monotherapy dose-escalation part of the phase I ivuxolimab trial, which included N ≈ 50 patients. Intravenous ivuxolimab was administered to patients every 2 weeks at six dose levels: 0.01, 0.1, 0.3, 1.5, 3 and 10 mg/kg. Partial responses occurred in three dose-escalation patients: two with cutaneous melanoma and one with hepatocellular carcinoma. The full study reports these points: After ivuxolimab, expanded clones were on average more numerous among CD8+ T cells than among CD4+ T cells. Which antigens the clonally expanded peripheral T cells were specific for was not determined. At doses of 0.1 to 3.0 mg/kg, clonal expansion of both CD4+ and CD8+ blood T cells was observed from baseline to week 6. Low levels of normalized T-cell clonal expansion were also seen in some nonresponding patients. In the 0.1-3.0 mg/kg groups, partial responders were among the patients with the lowest normalized peripheral clonal expansion, particularly in CD8+ T cells.

V loses 3 bases of germline sequence and J loses 0 bases, and the interval between the two ends is 6 bases. The germline V gene (reference sequence) sets CDR1 to WNHNN and CDR2 to SYGVQD. Inclusive of the bounding cysteine and phenylalanine, the CDR3 is 13 residues long. This entry keeps only the CDR3 DNA: 39 bases, framed from base 1. This sample comprised CD4+ or CD8+ T cells sorted from blood, obtained in a trial of the OX40 agonist ivuxolimab. This clonotype was sampled from an adult with an advanced solid tumor such as melanoma, head and neck, liver or kidney cancer. The chain was built from TRBV10-1 and TRBJ2-7, with the D gene uncertain. The CDR3 region reads CASSEGSSYEQYF. The base sequence is TGCGCCAGCAGTGAAGGCAGCTCCTACGAGCAGTACTTC.